This entry is about one T cell receptor beta chain. The antigen is unknown. The germline V and J ends were trimmed by 3 bases and 4 bases, with 16 bases remaining between them. The CDR3 loop spans 15 amino acids. CDR1 is MGHRA and CDR2 is YSYEKL in the germline V gene. Generated by immunoSEQ multiplex PCR, the TCRdb table keeps only in-frame clones and is missing some. The data hold some 40,000 clones, with 94% observed a single time. This entry comes from a study of T cells in tuberculosis. Study background: Blood was taken before or within 7 days of anti-tuberculosis therapy. Findings of the study overall: Active tuberculosis TCR-alpha repertoires lay closer to GMM-specific TCRs than IGRA-negative controls, suggesting clonal expansion.

As to time point: new active TB diagnosis, blood taken before or within 7 days of starting treatment. Each donor contributed about 100,000 T cells on average, unsorted. The chain links TRBV4-1 to TRBJ2-7; D perhaps matches TRBD1 (7 bases). The receptor was isolated from an adult with tuberculosis. Sequenced material: PBMCs, taken at tuberculosis diagnosis. CDR3 residues: CASSQGGQSLYEQYF. Written as DNA, the CDR3 is TGCGCCAGCAGCCAGGGGGGACAGAGCTTGTACGAGCAGTACTTC.